A single sample is the source of the 21 T cell receptor beta chains below, sequenced in a study of shared clonotypes between healthy human individuals. Only in-frame clones appear in the TCRdb table, and some are missing; sequencing was by immunoSEQ multiplex PCR. The data show around 1,900,000 clones, roughly 95% seen once. CD45RO negativity and positive selection for CCR7 defined naive CD8 cells, a population that excluded terminally differentiated effector memory CD45RA+ cells. Source material: naive CD8+ T cells from PBMCs. Receptors were obtained from a man younger than 30 in good health. Some clones in this sample may be carry-over from other donors' samples.

The J gene is TRBJ2-7, the V gene TRBV30; 12 bases are shared with TRBD2. This CDR3 region has 16 residues. V trimming: 8 bases; J trimming: 0 bases; junction bases outside the gene matches: 11. Germline CDR1 is GTSNPN and CDR2 is SVGIG (reference sequence). CDR3 protein: CAVPLAGGTSSYEQYF. The CDR3 bases are TGTGCCGTCCCACTAGCGGGAGGAACGAGCTCCTACGAGCAGTACTTC.

This clone was picked up one time. V usage is TRBV1 and J usage is TRBJ2-5; TRBD1, the D gene given by the table, was not confirmed from the DNA. TRBV1 is a pseudogene segment. The CDR3 totals 14 residues. CDR3 in DNA: TGCACCAGCAGTCTCGACAGAGAAAAAGAGACCCAGTACTTC. It is translated as CTSSLDREKETQYF.

The rearrangement uses TRBV27 and TRBJ1-3; the D is unclear. The germline CDR1 and CDR2 sequences are MNHEY and SMNVEV (reference sequence). This CDR3 comprises 15 residues. Trimming cost V 7 bases and J 0 bases, with 13 bases left between them. The chain's CDR3 is CASITSRDSGNTIYF. CDR3 DNA sequence: TGTGCCAGCATAACAAGCCGTGACTCTGGAAACACCATATATTTT.

The count of this clone is one. The J gene is TRBJ1-3, the V gene TRBV28; TRBD1 is a possible D gene (5 bases). The germline V gene encodes CDR1 MDHEN and CDR2 SYDVKM. Trimming took off 4 bases at V and 0 bases at J, with 13 bases between the two ends. This CDR3 region has 16 residues. CDR3 coding DNA: TGTGCCAGCAGTTGGGGACCGCTTCGCTCTGGAAACACCATATATTTT. This gives the protein CASSWGPLRSGNTIYF.

V usage is TRBV7-9 and J usage is TRBJ2-5, with D possibly TRBD2 on 5 matching bases. The CDR3 covers 14 residues. The germline gives CDR1 SEHNR, CDR2 FQNEAQ (reference sequence). Trimming took 1 base from V and 4 from J, leaving 10 bases between them. The CDR3 here is CASSLVIGRETQYF. CDR3 nucleotide sequence: TGTGCCAGCAGCTTAGTTATAGGGAGAGAGACCCAGTACTTC.

This clone occurred once. V and J are TRBV27 and TRBJ2-5; 11 bases match TRBD1. The assigned J gene may be wrong: the sequence end matches TRBJ2-7 better. CDR1 MNHEY and CDR2 SMNVEV come from the germline V gene (reference sequence). The CDR3 totals 15 residues. CDR3 sequence reads: CASSLVGTGGYEQYF. In DNA, the CDR3 is TGTGCCAGCAGTTTGGTGGGGACAGGGGGCTACGAGCAGTACTTC.

This clone was observed once. Written as DNA, the CDR3 is TGTGCCAGCAGCGAATTCGGGACAGGGTTGAATGAGCAGTTCTTC. It specifies CASSEFGTGLNEQFF. The chain uses TRBV9 and TRBJ2-1; 9 positions agree with TRBD1. V shed 3 bases and J 7 bases; nucleotides not matched to a gene: 8. This CDR3 comprises 15 residues. CDR1 is SGDLS and CDR2 is YYNGEE in the germline V gene.

The genes are TRBV7-9 and TRBJ2-2; TRBD2 might be the D (5 bases). Trimming removed 5 bases at V and 5 bases at J, with 15 bases between. Germline V gene sequence: CDR1 SEHNR, CDR2 FQNEAQ (reference sequence). The CDR3 is 15 residues long. CDR3 region: CASSARVPGTGELFF. CDR3 coding DNA: TGTGCCAGCAGCGCCCGGGTCCCGGGGACCGGGGAGCTGTTTTTT.

This clone was recorded once. J is TRBJ2-1 and V is TRBV7-9, with 14 bases matching TRBD2. CDR1 SEHNR and CDR2 FQNEAQ come from the germline V gene (reference sequence). The CDR3 length is 16 residues. V shed 5 bases and J 6 bases; nucleotides not matched to a gene: 6. CDR3 region: CASSHPGLAGANEQFF. In DNA form, the CDR3 reads TGTGCCAGCAGCCACCCGGGACTAGCGGGAGCCAATGAGCAGTTCTTC.

J is TRBJ2-7 and V is TRBV27; the match to TRBD1 covers 9 bases. CDR1 and CDR2 (germline): MNHEY, SMNVEV (reference sequence). The CDR3 consists of 14 residues. The V segment lost 10 bases and the J segment 3 bases; nucleotides outside the gene matches: 10. This CDR3 reads CATQKTGGNYEQYF. Here the CDR3 DNA reads TGTGCCACACAAAAGACAGGGGGGAACTACGAGCAGTACTTC.

The genes are TRBV4-3 and TRBJ2-5; D not certain. Trimming stripped 1 base from V and 1 base from J, with 7 bases between. This CDR3 has 14 amino acids. Per germline, CDR1 LGHNA and CDR2 YSLEER. The DNA for the CDR3 is TGCGCCAGCAGCCAAGGTGGCACCCAAGAGACCCAGTACTTC. This encodes CASSQGGTQETQYF.

The CDR3, as DNA: TGCAGCGTTGAAGATCGTGGCGGGAGAGCATACAATGAGCAGTTCTTC. This sequence encodes CSVEDRGGRAYNEQFF. This chain connects TRBV29-1 to TRBJ2-1; 7 bases agree with TRBD2. J gave up 4 bases and V 0 bases, and 9 bases lay outside the gene matches. The CDR3 consists of 16 residues. The germline CDR1 and CDR2 sequences are SQVTM and ANQGSEA.

The chain combines TRBV7-6 with TRBJ1-2, with a tentative D call TRBD1 (5 bases). The V and J ends lost 5 bases and 7 bases respectively, with 38 bases between them. Germline-derived CDR1 and CDR2 are SGHVS and FNYEAQ. The CDR3 consists of 21 residues. CDR3 sequence: CASSPNGPPRQGSRWWTGYTF. The CDR3 region has the DNA TGTGCCAGCAGCCCTAATGGGCCACCGCGCCAGGGTTCCCGTTGGTGGACTGGCTACACCTTC.

This clone was counted once. This sequence joins TRBV28 and TRBJ1-2; maybe TRBD1 (6 bases). The V gene lost 6 bases and the J gene lost 2 bases, with 10 bases spanning the gap. The germline gives CDR1 MDHEN, CDR2 SYDVKM. This CDR3 is built from 13 residues. The CDR3 spells CASRLQGNYGYTF. CDR3 coding DNA: TGTGCCAGCAGATTACAGGGAAACTATGGCTACACCTTC.

The rearrangement links TRBV27 to TRBJ2-7; tentative D call: TRBD2 (5 bases). This CDR3 has 14 residues. From germline, CDR1 is MNHEY and CDR2 SMNVEV (reference sequence). The germline V and J ends were trimmed by 1 base and 5 bases, with 12 bases remaining between them. The CDR3 DNA reads TGTGCCAGCAGTTTATTGGCCGGGAACGACGAGCAGTACTTC. Protein product: CASSLLAGNDEQYF.

The rearrangement joins TRBV9 to TRBJ2-2; D possibly corresponds to TRBD1 (5 bases). Germline CDR1 is SGDLS and CDR2 is YYNGEE. Trimming shortened V by 0 bases and J by 6 bases, and 15 bases separated the two germline ends. This CDR3 region has 16 residues. Here the CDR3 DNA reads TGTGCCAGCAGCGTAGCTGGAAGGGGTGGCGCCGGGGAGCTGTTTTTT. Encoded protein: CASSVAGRGGAGELFF.

CDR3 in amino acids: CASSSTDNYGYTF. The CDR3 nucleotides are TGTGCCAGCAGCTCGACAGACAACTATGGCTACACCTTC. The J gene is TRBJ1-2, the V gene TRBV11-2; weak D call: TRBD1 (5 bases). The CDR3 totals 13 residues. Germline V lookup: CDR1 SGHAT, CDR2 FQNNGV. V lost 4 bases, J lost 2 bases, and 8 bases lay in between.

The chain couples TRBV19 to TRBJ1-1, with TRBD1 identical over 8 bases. The V gene end was trimmed by 9 bases and the J gene end by 8 bases; junction bases not matched to a gene: 11. Germline V gene lookup returns CDR1 LNHDA and CDR2 SQIVND (reference sequence). The CDR3 runs 13 residues. Written as DNA, the CDR3 is TGTGCCAGCCACATGCAGGGGGCGAACGAAGCTTTCTTT. This codes for CASHMQGANEAFF.

The chain carries TRBV11-2 and TRBJ2-7; 14 nucleotides align to TRBD2. J lost 6 bases, V lost 4 bases, and 5 bases had no gene match. Germline V CDR1 and CDR2: SGHAT, FQNNGV. This CDR3 is built from 15 residues. Written as DNA, the CDR3 is TGTGCCAGCAGCTCGACTAGCGGGGGGGTGGCCGAGCAGTACTTC. Amino acid sequence: CASSSTSGGVAEQYF.

The gene calls are TRBV28 and TRBJ2-5; the D call may be TRBD1 or TRBD2 (5 bases each). Trimming stripped 3 bases from V and 9 bases from J, with 8 bases between. Germline V lookup: CDR1 MDHEN, CDR2 SYDVKM. The CDR3 consists of 11 residues. CDR3 amino acids: CASSFGAAQYF. CDR3 sequence (DNA): TGTGCCAGCAGTTTCGGGGCAGCCCAGTACTTC.

As to this clone: Different DNA sequences within this sample yield the same CDR3. CDR3 bases: TGTGCCAGCAGTTTCAGAGGTTACTCCTACGAGCAGTACTTC. Translating it yields CASSFRGYSYEQYF. The rearrangement joins TRBV28 to TRBJ2-7, with unresolved D. Germline CDR1 MDHEN, CDR2 SYDVKM. This CDR3 has 14 residues. Trimming removed 3 bases from V and 0 bases from J, with 9 bases in between.